This T cell receptor beta chain derives from a study of blood T cell repertoires in COVID-19. The wider study: PBMCs, B-cell-depleted T cells, or T cells were the source of the cDNA or gDNA that made up the material.

Germline values: CDR1 LNHDA, CDR2 SQIVND (reference sequence). This CDR3 region has 15 residues. Trimming took 6 bases from V and 3 from J, leaving 15 bases between them. Libraries were prepared by immunoSEQ multiplex PCR; TCRdb keeps only in-frame clonotypes and omits some of them. The sample contains 140,000 or so clones, about four fifths of which appear only once. This TCR derives from a human donor in a cohort sampled during active COVID-19. This rearrangement joins TRBV19 to TRBJ1-5; maybe TRBD1 (5 bases). The specimen sequenced was peripheral blood. The CDR3 bases are TGTGCCAGTAGCCTCAAAGACAGTTTCAATCAGCCCCAGCATTTT. Translating it yields CASSLKDSFNQPQHF. The full variable domain, rest sourced from reference TRBV19 and TRBJ1-5, is DGGITQSPKYLFRKEGQNVTLSCEQNLNHDAMYWYRQDPGQGLRLIYYSQIVNDFQKGDIAEGYSVSREKKESFPLTVTSAQKNPTAFYLCASSLKDSFNQPQHFGDGTRLSIL.